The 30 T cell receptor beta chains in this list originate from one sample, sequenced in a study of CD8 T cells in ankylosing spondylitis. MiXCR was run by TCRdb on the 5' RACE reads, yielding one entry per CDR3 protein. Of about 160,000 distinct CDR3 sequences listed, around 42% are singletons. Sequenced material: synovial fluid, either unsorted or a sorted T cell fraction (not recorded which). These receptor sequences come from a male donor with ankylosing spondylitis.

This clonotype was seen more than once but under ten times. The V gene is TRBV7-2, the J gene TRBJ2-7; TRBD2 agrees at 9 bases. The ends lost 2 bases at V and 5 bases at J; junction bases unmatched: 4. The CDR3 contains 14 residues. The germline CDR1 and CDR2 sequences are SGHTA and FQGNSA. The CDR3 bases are TGTGCCAGCAGCTTACTAGCGGGAAGGCACGAGCAGTACTTC. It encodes CASSLLAGRHEQYF.

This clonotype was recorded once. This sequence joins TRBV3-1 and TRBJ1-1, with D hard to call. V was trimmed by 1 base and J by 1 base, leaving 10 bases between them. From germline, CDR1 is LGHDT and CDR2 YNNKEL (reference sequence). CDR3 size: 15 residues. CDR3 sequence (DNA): TGTGCCAGCAGCCAAGGGGCAGGCGAGAACACTGAAGCTTTCTTT. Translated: CASSQGAGENTEAFF.

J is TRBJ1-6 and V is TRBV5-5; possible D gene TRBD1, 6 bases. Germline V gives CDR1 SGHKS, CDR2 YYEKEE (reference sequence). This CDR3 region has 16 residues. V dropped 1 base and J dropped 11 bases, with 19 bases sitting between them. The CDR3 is CASSLSDRKVGTPLHF. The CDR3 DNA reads TGTGCCAGCAGCTTGTCGGACAGAAAGGTTGGGACACCCCTCCACTTT.

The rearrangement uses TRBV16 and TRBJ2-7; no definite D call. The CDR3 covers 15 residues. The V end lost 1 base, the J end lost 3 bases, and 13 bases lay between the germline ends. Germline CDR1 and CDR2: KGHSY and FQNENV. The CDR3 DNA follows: TGTGCCAGCAGCCAATATGTATACCGTTTCTACGAGCAGTACTTC. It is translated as CASSQYVYRFYEQYF.

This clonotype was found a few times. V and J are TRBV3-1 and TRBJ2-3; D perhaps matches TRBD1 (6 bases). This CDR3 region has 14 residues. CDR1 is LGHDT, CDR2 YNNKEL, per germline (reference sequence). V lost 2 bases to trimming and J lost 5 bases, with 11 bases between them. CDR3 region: CASSQHRDQDTQYF. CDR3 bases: TGTGCCAGCAGCCAACACAGGGACCAAGATACGCAGTATTTT.

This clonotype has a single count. The CDR3 nucleotides read TGTGCCAGCGCCAAGCTCCAGGGGGCCCATGGCTACACCTTC. It is translated as CASAKLQGAHGYTF. The genes are TRBV7-8 and TRBJ1-2; 8 nucleotides align to TRBD1. Germline CDR1 reads SGHVS; CDR2 reads FQNEAQ. The CDR3 consists of 14 residues. The V and J ends lost 8 bases and 6 bases, in that order; junction bases with no gene match: 11.

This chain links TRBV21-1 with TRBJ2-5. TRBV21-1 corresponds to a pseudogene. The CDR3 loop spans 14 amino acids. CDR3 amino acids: CASSKGPTKETQYF. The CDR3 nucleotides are TGTGCCAGCAGCAAAGGTCCAACTAAAGAGACCCAGTACTTC.

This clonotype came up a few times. Here the CDR3 DNA reads TGTGCCAGCAGCTTAGTGGCTAGCGGTCCTTACGAGCAGTACTTC. Its translation is CASSLVASGPYEQYF. The V gene is TRBV7-9, the J gene TRBJ2-7; TRBD2 matches 7 bases. The CDR3 has 15 residues. Germline V gene sequence: CDR1 SEHNR, CDR2 FQNEAQ (reference sequence). The junction had 7 bases not matched to a gene; V was cut back by 1 base and J by 4 bases. Full variable domain (rest looked up from reference TRBV7-9 and TRBJ2-7): DTGVSQNPRHKITKRGQNVTFRCDPISEHNRLYWYRQTLGQGPEFLTYFQNEAQLEKSRLLSDRFSAERPKGSFSTLEIQRTEQGDSAMYLCASSLVASGPYEQYFGPGTRLTVT.

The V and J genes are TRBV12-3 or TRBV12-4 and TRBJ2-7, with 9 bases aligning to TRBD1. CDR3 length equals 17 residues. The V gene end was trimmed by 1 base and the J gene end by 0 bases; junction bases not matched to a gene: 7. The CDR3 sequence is CASSLGEGDRVSYEQYF. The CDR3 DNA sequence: TGTGCCAGCAGTTTAGGAGAGGGGGACAGGGTCTCCTACGAGCAGTACTTC.

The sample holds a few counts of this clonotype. CDR3 sequence (DNA): TGCGCCAGCAGCCAACTAAGCGGGGGGCCGGGCGATCGGGAGACCCAGTACTTC. Translated, it gives CASSQLSGGPGDRETQYF. The chain has TRBV4-1 and TRBJ2-5, with 9 bases that match TRBD2. Germline V gene data show CDR1 as MGHRA and CDR2 as YSYEKL. With 2 bases clipped from V and 5 bases from J, the junction kept 15 bases outside the gene matches. The CDR3 totals 18 residues.

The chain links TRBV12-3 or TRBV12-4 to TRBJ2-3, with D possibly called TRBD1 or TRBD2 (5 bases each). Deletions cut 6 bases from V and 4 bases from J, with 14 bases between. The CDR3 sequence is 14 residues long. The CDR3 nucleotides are TGTGCCAGCAGCGGGGCTAGCCACCCAGATACGCAGTATTTT. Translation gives CASSGASHPDTQYF.

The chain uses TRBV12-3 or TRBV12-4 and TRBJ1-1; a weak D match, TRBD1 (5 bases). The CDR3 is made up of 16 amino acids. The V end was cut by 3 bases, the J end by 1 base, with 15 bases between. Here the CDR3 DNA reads TGTGCCAGCAGTTTCCCCCCAGGGTGGGAGAACACTGAAGCTTTCTTT. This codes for CASSFPPGWENTEAFF.

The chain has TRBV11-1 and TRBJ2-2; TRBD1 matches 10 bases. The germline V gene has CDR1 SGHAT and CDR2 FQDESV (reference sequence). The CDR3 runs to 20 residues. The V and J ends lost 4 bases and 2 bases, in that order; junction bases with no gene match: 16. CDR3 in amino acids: CASSSIVTNRDRGNTGELFF. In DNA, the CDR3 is TGTGCCAGCAGCTCAATAGTAACAAACCGGGACAGGGGCAACACCGGGGAGCTGTTTTTT.

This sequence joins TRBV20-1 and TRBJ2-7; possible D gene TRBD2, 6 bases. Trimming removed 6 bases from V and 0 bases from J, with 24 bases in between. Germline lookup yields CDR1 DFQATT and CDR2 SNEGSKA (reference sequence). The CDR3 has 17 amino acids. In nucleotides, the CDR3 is TGCAGTGCGGGGGGAATGGTGGGATCAGGGACCTCCTACGAGCAGTACTTC. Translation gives CSAGGMVGSGTSYEQYF.

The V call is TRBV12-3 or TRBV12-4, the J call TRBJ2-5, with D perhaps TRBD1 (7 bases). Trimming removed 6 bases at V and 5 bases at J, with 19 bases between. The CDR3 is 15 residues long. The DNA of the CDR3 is TGTGCCAGCAGCCCCCCCGGGGGACAGAGGGAGACCCAGTACTTC. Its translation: CASSPPGGQRETQYF.

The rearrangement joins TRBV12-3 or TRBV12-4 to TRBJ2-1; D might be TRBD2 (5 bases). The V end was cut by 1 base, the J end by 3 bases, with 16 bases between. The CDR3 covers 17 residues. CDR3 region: CASSLDLGAGVYNEQFF. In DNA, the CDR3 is TGTGCCAGCAGTTTAGATCTTGGTGCCGGGGTCTACAATGAGCAGTTCTTC.

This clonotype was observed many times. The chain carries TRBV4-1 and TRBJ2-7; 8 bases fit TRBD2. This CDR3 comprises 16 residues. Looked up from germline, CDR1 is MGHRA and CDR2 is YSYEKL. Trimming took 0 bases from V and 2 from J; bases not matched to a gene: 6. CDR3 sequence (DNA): TGCGCCAGCAGCCAAGATTGGCGGGAGGCGACCTACGAGCAGTACTTC. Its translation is CASSQDWREATYEQYF.

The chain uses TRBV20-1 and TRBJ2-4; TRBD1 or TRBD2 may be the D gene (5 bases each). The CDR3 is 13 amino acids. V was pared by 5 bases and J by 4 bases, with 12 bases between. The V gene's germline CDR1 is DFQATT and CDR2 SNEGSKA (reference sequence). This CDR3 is CSAPGTDKNIQYF. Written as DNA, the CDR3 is TGCAGTGCTCCCGGGACGGATAAAAACATTCAGTACTTC.

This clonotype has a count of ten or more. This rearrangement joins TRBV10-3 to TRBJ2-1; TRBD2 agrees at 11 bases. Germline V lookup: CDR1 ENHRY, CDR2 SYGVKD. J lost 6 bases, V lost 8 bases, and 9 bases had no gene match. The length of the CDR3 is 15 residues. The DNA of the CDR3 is TGTGCCATCGGGACACTAGCGGGAGAAGGCAATGAGCAGTTCTTC. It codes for CAIGTLAGEGNEQFF.

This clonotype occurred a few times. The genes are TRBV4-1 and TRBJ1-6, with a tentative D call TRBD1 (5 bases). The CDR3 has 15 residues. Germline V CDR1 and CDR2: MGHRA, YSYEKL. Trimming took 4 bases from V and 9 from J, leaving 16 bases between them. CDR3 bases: TGCGCCAGCAGCCGGGTTTCGGGGGACGTTTCACCCCTCCACTTT. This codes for CASSRVSGDVSPLHF.

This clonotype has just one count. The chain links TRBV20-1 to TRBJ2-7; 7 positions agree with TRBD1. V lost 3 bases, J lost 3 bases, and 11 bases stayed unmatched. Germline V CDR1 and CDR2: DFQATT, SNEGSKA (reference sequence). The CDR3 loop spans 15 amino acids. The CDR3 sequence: CSARRQGDLHYEQYF. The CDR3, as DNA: TGCAGTGCTAGGCGGCAGGGGGACCTACACTACGAGCAGTACTTC.

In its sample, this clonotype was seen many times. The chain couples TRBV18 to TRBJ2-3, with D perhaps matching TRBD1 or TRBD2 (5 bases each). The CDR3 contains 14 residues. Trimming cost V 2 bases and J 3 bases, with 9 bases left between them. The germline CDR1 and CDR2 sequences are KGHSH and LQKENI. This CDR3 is CASSPWDRTDTQYF. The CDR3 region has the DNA TGTGCCAGCTCACCATGGGACCGAACAGATACGCAGTATTTT.

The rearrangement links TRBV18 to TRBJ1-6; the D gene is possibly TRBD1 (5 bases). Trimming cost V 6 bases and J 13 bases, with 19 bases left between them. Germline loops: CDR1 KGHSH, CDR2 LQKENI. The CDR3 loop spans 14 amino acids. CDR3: CASSRRRRTSPLHF. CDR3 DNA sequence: TGTGCCAGCTCTCGCAGACGGCGGACATCGCCCCTCCACTTT.

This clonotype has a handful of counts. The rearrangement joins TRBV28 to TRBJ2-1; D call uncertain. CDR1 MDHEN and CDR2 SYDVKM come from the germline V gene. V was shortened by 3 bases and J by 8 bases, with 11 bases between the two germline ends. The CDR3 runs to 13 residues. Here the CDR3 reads CASSFVIRDEQFF. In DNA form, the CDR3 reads TGTGCCAGCAGTTTCGTTATTCGGGATGAGCAGTTCTTC.

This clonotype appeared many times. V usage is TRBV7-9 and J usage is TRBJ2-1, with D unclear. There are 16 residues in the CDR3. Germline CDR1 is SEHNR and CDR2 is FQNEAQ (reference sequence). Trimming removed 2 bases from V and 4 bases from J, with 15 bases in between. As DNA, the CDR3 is TGTGCCAGCAGCTTAACCGGTCAGGAAATTTACAATGAGCAGTTCTTC. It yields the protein CASSLTGQEIYNEQFF.

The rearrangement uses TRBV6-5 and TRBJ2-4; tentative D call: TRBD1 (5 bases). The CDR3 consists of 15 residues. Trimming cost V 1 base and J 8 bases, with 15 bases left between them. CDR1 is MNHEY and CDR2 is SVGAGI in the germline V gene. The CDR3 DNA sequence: TGTGCCAGCAGTTACTGGGGCGGCAGGGAACACATTCAGTACTTC. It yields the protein CASSYWGGREHIQYF.

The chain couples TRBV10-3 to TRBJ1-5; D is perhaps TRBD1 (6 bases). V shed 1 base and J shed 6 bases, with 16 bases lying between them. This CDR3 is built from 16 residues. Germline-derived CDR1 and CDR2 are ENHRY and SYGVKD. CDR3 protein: CAISEWGRGGGQPQHF. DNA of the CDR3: TGTGCCATCAGTGAGTGGGGCAGGGGAGGGGGTCAGCCCCAGCATTTT.

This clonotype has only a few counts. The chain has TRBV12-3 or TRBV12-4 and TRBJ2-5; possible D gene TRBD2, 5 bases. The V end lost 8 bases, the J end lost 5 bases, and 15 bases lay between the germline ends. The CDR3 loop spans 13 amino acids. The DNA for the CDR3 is TGTGCCAGCTCCAGACTAAGTATTGAGACCCAGTACTTC. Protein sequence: CASSRLSIETQYF.

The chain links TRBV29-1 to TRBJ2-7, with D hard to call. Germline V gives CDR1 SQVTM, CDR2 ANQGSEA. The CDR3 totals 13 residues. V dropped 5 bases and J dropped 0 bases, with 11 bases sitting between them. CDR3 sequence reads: CSVRMPSSYEQYF. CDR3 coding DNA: TGCAGCGTTAGGATGCCGAGCTCCTACGAGCAGTACTTC.

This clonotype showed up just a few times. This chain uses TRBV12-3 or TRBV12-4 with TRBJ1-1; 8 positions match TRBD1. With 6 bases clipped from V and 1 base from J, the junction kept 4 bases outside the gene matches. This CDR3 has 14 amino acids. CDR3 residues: CASRMGTGNTEAFF. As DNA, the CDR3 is TGTGCCAGCAGAATGGGGACAGGGAACACTGAAGCTTTCTTT.